A selection of T cell receptor beta chains follows, all from one sample in a study of cytotoxic CD8 clonotypes in ibrutinib-treated CLL. Profiled with immunoSEQ multiplex PCR; TCRdb holds only in-frame clones, not every one. The table has more than 9,000 clones, less than 80% seen once; the top ten hold approximately 24%. The specimen was PBMCs, collected before ibrutinib treatment. The receptors here all came from a human donor with chronic lymphocytic leukemia. The CDR3 runs from the conserved cysteine through the conserved F or W. Each record gives: V gene, D gene, clone size, J gene, CDR3 DNA, CDR3 protein. The D gene is left open where the match is weak. Size tells how often a clone was seen (once, few, many) or the class of an expanded clone, and some rows leave it out.

>TRBV27|NA|NA|TRBJ2-7
TGTGCCAGCAGGCCACCGGGGGAGCAGTACTTC
CASRPPGEQYF
>TRBV19|TRBD1|NA|TRBJ1-1
TGTGCCAGTAGTATGACAGGGTTGAGGGGGAACACTGAAGCTTTCTTT
CASSMTGLRGNTEAFF
>TRBV28|NA|NA|TRBJ1-6
TGTGCCAGCCTACAGGGCCGTAGCCTCCACTTT
CASLQGRSLHF
>TRBV28|TRBD1|NA|TRBJ1-2
TGTGCCAGCAGCGTCGAGGGGGCCCTCTATGGCTACACCTTC
CASSVEGALYGYTF
>TRBV19|NA|NA|TRBJ2-7
TGTGCCAGTAGTATAAATCGGCAGTCCGAGCAGTACTTC
CASSINRQSEQYF
>TRBV19|NA|NA|TRBJ2-1
TGTGCCAGTAGAAGGTCGAGGAGGGGACAGAGGTACAATGAGCAGTTCTTC
CASRRSRRGQRYNEQFF
>TRBV7-9|NA|NA|TRBJ2-2
TGTGCCAGCAGCTTAGGTGGGGGGAACACCGGGGAGCTGTTTTTT
CASSLGGGNTGELFF
>TRBV23-1|TRBD1|NA|TRBJ1-2
TGCGCCAAGAAACCCAGGGGGGGCTATGGCTACACCTTC
CAKKPRGGYGYTF
>TRBV6-1|NA|once|TRBJ2-1
TGTGCCAGCAGTGAATCCTTCATGGGGGCGTCCTACAATGAGCAGTTCTTC
CASSESFMGASYNEQFF
>TRBV7-9|TRBD1|NA|TRBJ1-1
TGTGCCAGCAGCGCAGGGACAGGACGGGATCGGGCTTTCTTT
CASSAGTGRDRAFF
>TRBV5-1|NA|NA|TRBJ2-3
TGCGCCAGCAGTAAGACCCTGGTGGATAAAGATACGCAGTATTTT
CASSKTLVDKDTQYF
>TRBV15|NA|NA|TRBJ2-2
TGTGCCACGCGGGGACAGCTGAACACCGGGGAGCTGTTTTTT
CATRGQLNTGELFF
>TRBV2|NA|NA|TRBJ1-5
TGTGCCAGCAGTGCCAACACCGATCAGCCCCAGCATTTT
CASSANTDQPQHF
>TRBV2|NA|NA|TRBJ2-1
TGTGCCAGCAGTATCGACAGGGAGGCCTACAATGAGCAGTTCTTC
CASSIDREAYNEQFF
>TRBV6-5|NA|large|TRBJ2-6
TGTGCCAGCAGTATCGGGAGGGCCAACGTCCTGACTTTC
CASSIGRANVLTF
>TRBV5-1|TRBD1|NA|TRBJ1-1
TGCGCCAGCGATTGGACAGGGGCAACCAACACTGAAGCTTTCTTT
CASDWTGATNTEAFF
>TRBV7-2|NA|NA|TRBJ2-3
TGTGCCAGCAGCTCCCCCGGGACTGCGGGAGATACGCAGTATTTT
CASSSPGTAGDTQYF
>TRBV7-6|NA|NA|TRBJ2-7
TGTGCCAGCAGCTTAGCGGGGCAGTCCTACGAGCAGTACTTC
CASSLAGQSYEQYF
>TRBV27|TRBD1|NA|TRBJ1-2
TGTGCCAGCCTAAAACGGAAGGGACAGACATATGGCTACACCTTC
CASLKRKGQTYGYTF
>TRBV5-1|NA|few|TRBJ2-1
TGCGCCAGCAGCTTGAGGACACGAAATGAGCAGTTCTTC
CASSLRTRNEQFF
>TRBV9|TRBD1|NA|TRBJ1-5
TGTGCCAGCAGCGTGTCAGGGGGGGACAATCAGCCCCAGCATTTT
CASSVSGGDNQPQHF
>TRBV7-2|TRBD2|few|TRBJ2-2
TGTGCCAGCAGCCCGACTAGCGGGGAGGGCACCGGGGAGCTGTTTTTT
CASSPTSGEGTGELFF